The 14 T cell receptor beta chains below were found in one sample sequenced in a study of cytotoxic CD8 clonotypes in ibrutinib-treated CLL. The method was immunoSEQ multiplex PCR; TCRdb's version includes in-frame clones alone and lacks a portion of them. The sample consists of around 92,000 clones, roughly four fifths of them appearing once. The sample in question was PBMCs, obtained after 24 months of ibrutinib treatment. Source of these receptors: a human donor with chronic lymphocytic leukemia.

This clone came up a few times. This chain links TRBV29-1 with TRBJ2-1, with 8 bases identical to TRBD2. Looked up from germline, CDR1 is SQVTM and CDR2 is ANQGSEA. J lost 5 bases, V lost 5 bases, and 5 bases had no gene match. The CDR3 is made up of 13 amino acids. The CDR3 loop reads CSVIRLANNEQFF. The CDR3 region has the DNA TGCAGCGTTATTAGACTAGCGAACAATGAGCAGTTCTTC.

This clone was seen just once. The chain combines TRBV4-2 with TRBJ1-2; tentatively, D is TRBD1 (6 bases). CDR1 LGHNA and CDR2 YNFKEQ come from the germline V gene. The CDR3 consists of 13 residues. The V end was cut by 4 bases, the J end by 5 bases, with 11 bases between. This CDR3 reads CASSPVDRYGYTF. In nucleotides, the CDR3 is TGTGCCAGCAGCCCTGTGGACAGATATGGCTACACCTTC.

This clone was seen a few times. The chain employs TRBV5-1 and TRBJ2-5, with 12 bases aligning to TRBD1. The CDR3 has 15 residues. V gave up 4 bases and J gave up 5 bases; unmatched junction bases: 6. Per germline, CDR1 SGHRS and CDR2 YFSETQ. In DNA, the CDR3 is TGCGCCAGCAGCATGGGACAGGGGGCTGGGGAGACCCAGTACTTC. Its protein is CASSMGQGAGETQYF.

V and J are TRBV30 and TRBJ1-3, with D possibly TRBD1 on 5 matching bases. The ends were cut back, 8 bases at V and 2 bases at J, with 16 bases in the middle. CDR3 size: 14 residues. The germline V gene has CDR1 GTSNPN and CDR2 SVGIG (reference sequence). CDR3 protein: CATLIGTTGNTIYF. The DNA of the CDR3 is TGTGCCACACTAATAGGGACGACTGGAAACACCATATATTTT.

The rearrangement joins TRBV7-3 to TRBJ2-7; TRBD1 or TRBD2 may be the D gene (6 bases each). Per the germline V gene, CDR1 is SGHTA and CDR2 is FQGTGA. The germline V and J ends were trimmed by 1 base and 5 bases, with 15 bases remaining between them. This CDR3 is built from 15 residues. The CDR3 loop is CASSLSGTSQNEQYF. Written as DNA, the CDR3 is TGTGCCAGCAGCTTAAGCGGGACATCGCAGAACGAGCAGTACTTC.

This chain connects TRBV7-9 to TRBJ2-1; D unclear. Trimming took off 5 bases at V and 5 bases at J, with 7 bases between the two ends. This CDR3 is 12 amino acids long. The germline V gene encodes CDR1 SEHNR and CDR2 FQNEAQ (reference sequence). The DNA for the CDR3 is TGTGCCAGCAGCCCCGATCACAATGAGCAGTTCTTC. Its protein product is CASSPDHNEQFF.

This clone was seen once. Here the CDR3 reads CASSLGQGVYEQYF. DNA of the CDR3: TGTGCCAGCAGCTTAGGCCAGGGTGTCTACGAGCAGTACTTC. V is TRBV7-2 and J is TRBJ2-7; tentative D call: TRBD1 (5 bases). The CDR3 consists of 14 residues. V lost 1 base, J lost 3 bases, and 10 bases lay in between. Looked up from germline, CDR1 is SGHTA and CDR2 is FQGNSA.

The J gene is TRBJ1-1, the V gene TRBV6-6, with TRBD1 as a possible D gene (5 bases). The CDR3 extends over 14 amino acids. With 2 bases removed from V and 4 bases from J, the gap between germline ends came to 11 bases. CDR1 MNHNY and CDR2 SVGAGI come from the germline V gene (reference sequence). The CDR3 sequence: CASSYLGRRTEAFF. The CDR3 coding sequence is TGTGCCAGCAGTTACCTGGGACGGCGCACTGAAGCTTTCTTT.

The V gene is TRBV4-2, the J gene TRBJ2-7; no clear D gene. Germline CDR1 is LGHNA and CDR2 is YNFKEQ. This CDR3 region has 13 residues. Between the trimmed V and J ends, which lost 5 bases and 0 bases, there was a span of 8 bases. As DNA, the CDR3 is TGTGCCAGCAGCAATCCGTACTCCTACGAGCAGTACTTC. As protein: CASSNPYSYEQYF.

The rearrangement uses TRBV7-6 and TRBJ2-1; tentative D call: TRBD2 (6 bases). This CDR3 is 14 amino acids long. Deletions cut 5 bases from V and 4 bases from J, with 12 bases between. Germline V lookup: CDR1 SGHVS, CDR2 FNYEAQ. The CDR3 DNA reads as TGTGCCAGCAGCACTCCGGGGACTTACAATGAGCAGTTCTTC. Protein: CASSTPGTYNEQFF.

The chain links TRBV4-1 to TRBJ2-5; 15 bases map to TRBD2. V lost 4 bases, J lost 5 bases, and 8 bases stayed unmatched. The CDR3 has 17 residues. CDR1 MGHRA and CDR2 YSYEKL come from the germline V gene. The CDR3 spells CASSRTSGRAEGETQYF. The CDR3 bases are TGCGCCAGCAGCCGGACTAGCGGGAGGGCTGAGGGGGAGACCCAGTACTTC.

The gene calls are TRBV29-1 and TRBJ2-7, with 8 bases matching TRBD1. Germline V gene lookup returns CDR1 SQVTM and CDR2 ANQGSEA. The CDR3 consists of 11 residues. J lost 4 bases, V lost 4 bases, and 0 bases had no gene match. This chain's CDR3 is CSVGTGYEQYF. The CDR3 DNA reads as TGCAGCGTTGGGACAGGGTACGAGCAGTACTTC.

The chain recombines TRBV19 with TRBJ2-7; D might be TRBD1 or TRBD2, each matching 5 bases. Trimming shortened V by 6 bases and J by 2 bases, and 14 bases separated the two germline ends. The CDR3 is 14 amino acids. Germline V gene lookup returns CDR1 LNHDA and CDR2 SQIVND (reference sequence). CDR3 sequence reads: CASRQTQGPYEQYF. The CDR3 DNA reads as TGTGCCAGTAGGCAAACCCAGGGACCCTACGAGCAGTACTTC.

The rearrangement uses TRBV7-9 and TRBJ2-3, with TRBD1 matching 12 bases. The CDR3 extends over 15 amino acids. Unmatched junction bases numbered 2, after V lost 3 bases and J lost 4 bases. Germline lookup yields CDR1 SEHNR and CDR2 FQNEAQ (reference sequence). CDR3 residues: CASSFGTGGADTQYF. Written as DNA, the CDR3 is TGTGCCAGCAGCTTCGGGACAGGGGGCGCAGATACGCAGTATTTT.